This TCR beta chain emerged from a study of cytomegalovirus exposure and HLA in healthy donors. Broader study findings: Presence/absence analyses assumed roughly uniform sequencing depth across donors, which may not hold. Reports indicated that the classifier achieved high specificity and sensitivity in diagnosing cytomegalovirus status. One cluster of highly shared sequence variants probably arose as a sequencing artifact.

Vbeta (60) and Jbeta (13) primers were used in the PCR. Clones were read by immunoSEQ multiplex PCR, and TCRdb kept only the in-frame ones, dropping some. In the table there are under 140,000 clones, around 85% of which are singletons. Concerning this clone itself: What it binds is not known.

Source material: PBMCs. The TCR comes from a man aged 30-40 years in good health and CMV-seropositive.

The CDR3 DNA sequence: TGTGCCAGCCTAGGACAGCGCTCTGGAAACACCATATATTTT. Translating gives CASLGQRSGNTIYF. The genes are TRBV2 and TRBJ1-3; possible D gene TRBD1, 6 bases. V was trimmed by 8 bases and J by 0 bases, leaving 11 bases between them. CDR3 length: 14 amino acids. CDR1 and CDR2 (germline): SNHLY, FYNNEI.